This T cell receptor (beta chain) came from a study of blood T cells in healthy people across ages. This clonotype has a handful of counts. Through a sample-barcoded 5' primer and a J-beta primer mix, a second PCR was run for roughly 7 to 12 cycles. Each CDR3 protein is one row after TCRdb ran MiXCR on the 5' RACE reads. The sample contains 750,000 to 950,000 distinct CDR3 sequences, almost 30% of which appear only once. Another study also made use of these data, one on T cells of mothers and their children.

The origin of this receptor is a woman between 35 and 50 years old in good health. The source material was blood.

The CDR3 DNA reads as TGTGCCAGCAGTTTACCTGCCCTCCGGGACAGAGATTTTTACCAAGAGACCCAGTACTTC. Translation gives CASSLPALRDRDFYQETQYF. This chain uses TRBV28 with TRBJ2-5, with TRBD1 matching over 7 bases. The CDR3 sequence is 20 residues long. CDR1 is MDHEN, CDR2 SYDVKM, per germline. The junction had 18 bases not matched to a gene; V was cut back by 2 bases and J by 0 bases.